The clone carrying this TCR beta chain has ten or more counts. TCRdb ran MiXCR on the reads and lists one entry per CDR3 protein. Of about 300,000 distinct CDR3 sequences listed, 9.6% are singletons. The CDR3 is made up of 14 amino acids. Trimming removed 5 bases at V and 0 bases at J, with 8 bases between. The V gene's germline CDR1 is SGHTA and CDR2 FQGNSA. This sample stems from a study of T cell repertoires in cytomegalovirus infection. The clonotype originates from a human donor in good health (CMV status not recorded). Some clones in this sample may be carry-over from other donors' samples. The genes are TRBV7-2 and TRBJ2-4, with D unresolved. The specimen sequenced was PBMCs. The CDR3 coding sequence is TGTGCCAGCAGCCTGGGGTTAGCCAAAAACATTCAGTACTTC. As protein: CASSLGLAKNIQYF.